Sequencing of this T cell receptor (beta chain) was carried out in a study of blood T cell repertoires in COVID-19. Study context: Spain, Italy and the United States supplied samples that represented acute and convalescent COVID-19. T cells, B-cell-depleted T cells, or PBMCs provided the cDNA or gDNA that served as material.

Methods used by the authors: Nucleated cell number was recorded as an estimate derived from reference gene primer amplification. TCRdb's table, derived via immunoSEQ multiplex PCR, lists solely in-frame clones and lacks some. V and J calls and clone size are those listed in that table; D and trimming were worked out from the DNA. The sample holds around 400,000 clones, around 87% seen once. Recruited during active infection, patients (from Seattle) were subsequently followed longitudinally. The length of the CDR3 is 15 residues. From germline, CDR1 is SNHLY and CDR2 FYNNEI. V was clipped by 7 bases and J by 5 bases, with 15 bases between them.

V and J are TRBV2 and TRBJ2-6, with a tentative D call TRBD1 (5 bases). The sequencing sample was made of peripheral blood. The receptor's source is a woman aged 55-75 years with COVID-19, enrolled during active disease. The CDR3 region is CASNAGIIRANVLTF. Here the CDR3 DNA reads TGTGCCAGCAACGCAGGGATAATTAGGGCCAACGTCCTGACTTTC.